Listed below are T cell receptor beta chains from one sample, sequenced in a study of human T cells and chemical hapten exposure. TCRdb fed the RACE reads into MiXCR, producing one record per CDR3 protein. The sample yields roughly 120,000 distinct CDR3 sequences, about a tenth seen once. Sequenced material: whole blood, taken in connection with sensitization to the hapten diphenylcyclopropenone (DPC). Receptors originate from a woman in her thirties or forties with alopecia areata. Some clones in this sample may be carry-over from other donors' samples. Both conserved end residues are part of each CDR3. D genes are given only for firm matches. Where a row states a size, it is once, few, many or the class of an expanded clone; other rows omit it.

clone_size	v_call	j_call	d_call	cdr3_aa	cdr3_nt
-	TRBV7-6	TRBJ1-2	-	CASSLIGDGYTF	TGTGCCAGCAGCTTAATCGGGGATGGCTACACCTTC
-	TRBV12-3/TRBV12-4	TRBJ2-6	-	CASSLGPVLTF	TGTGCCAGCAGTTTAGGCCCCGTCCTGACTTTC
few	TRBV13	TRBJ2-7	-	CASSPISRYEQYF	TGTGCCAGCAGCCCCATCTCCAGGTACGAGCAGTACTTC
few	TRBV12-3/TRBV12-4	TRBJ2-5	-	CASRKGPVETQYF	TGTGCCAGCAGGAAGGGCCCCGTGGAGACCCAGTACTTC
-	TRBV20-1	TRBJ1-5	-	CSASGEHQPQHF	TGCAGTGCTAGCGGGGAACATCAGCCCCAGCATTTT
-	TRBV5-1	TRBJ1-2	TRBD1	CASSRTGVNYGYTF	TGCGCCAGCTCGCGGACAGGGGTTAACTATGGCTACACCTTC
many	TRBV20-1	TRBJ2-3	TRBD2	CSAPGLAGGLGPDTQYF	TGCAGTGCGCCGGGACTAGCGGGGGGGCTGGGCCCAGATACGCAGTATTTT
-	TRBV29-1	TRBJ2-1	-	CSVSRRGSSYNEQFF	TGCAGCGTTTCCAGACGGGGAAGCTCCTACAATGAGCAGTTCTTC
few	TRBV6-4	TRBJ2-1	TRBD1	CATRRDRVNNEQFF	TGTGCCACAAGACGGGACAGGGTGAACAATGAGCAGTTCTTC
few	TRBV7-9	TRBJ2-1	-	CASRGENNEQFF	TGTGCCAGCCGGGGAGAGAACAATGAGCAGTTCTTC
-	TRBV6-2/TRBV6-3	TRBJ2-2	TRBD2	CASSRPTSGEWVGELFF	TGTGCCAGCAGTCGCCCGACTAGCGGGGAATGGGTCGGGGAGCTGTTTTTT
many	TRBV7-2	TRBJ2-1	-	CASSLGYGEFF	TGTGCCAGCAGCTTGGGATACGGCGAGTTCTTC
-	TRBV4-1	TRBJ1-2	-	CASSGGGPEPNYGYTF	TGCGCCAGCAGTGGCGGGGGCCCGGAACCTAACTATGGCTACACCTTC
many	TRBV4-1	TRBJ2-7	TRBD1	CASSPYNRGRVNEQYF	TGCGCCAGCAGCCCGTACAACAGGGGGCGCGTCAACGAGCAGTACTTC
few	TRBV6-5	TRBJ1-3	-	CASSWGGGFGAGNTIYF	TGTGCCAGCAGTTGGGGGGGAGGGTTCGGCGCTGGAAACACCATATATTTT
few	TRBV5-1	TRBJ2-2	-	CASSFRPGALTGELFF	TGCGCCAGCAGTTTTCGCCCCGGGGCCCTCACCGGGGAGCTGTTTTTT
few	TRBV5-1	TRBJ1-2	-	CASSQGFADSYGYTF	TGCGCCAGCAGCCAGGGGTTTGCCGACAGTTATGGCTACACCTTC
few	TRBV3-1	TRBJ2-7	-	CASSTGRGQKDNEQYF	TGTGCCAGCTCCACGGGGCGGGGACAGAAGGATAACGAGCAGTACTTC
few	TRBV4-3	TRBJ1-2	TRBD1	CASSRWDRGNGYTF	TGCGCCAGCAGCCGATGGGACAGGGGGAATGGCTACACCTTC
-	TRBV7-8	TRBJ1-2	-	CASSLYRVFPQTPMGYTF	TGTGCCAGCAGCCTTTACAGGGTCTTTCCCCAGACTCCTATGGGCTACACCTTC
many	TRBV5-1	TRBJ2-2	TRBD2	CASSPGTRAGGELFF	TGCGCCAGCAGCCCGGGGACTAGGGCCGGCGGGGAGCTGTTTTTT
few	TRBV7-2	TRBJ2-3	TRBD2	CASSYRTSGGLDTQYF	TGTGCCAGCAGCTACCGGACTAGCGGGGGCCTAGATACGCAGTATTTT
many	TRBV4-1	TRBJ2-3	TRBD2	CASSLRRLGLAGGLITDTQYF	TGCGCCAGCAGCCTCAGACGACTCGGGCTAGCGGGGGGCCTGATCACAGATACGCAGTATTTT
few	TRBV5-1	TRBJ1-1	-	CASSLIENTEAFF	TGCGCCAGCAGCTTGATAGAGAACACTGAAGCTTTCTTT
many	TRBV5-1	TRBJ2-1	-	CASSPRTDSSEQFF	TGCGCCAGCAGCCCGAGGACAGACTCGAGTGAGCAGTTCTTC
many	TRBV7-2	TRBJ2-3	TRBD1	CASSYKVSGQGERGTQYF	TGTGCCAGCAGCTACAAGGTTTCGGGACAGGGCGAACGGGGTACGCAGTATTTT
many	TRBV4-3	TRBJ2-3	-	CASSQEGGGTTDTQYF	TGCGCCAGCAGCCAAGAAGGGGGGGGTACCACAGATACGCAGTATTTT
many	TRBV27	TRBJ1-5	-	CASSSQNQPQHF	TGTGCCAGCAGTTCCCAGAATCAGCCCCAGCATTTT
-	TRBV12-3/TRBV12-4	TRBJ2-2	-	CASSPTGRVLSNTGELFF	TGTGCCAGCAGTCCTACAGGGAGGGTACTCTCCAACACCGGGGAGCTGTTTTTT
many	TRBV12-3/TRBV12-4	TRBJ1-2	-	CASSLRGTGHGYTF	TGTGCCAGCAGTTTAAGGGGAACAGGCCATGGCTACACCTTC
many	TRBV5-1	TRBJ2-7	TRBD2	CASSLRAGSYEQYF	TGCGCCAGCAGCTTAAGAGCGGGGAGCTACGAGCAGTACTTC
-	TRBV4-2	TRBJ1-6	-	CASSQGYAARNSPLHF	TGTGCCAGCAGCCAAGGGTACGCGGCTAGGAATTCACCCCTCCACTTT
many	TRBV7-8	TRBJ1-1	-	CASSPRQLNTEAFF	TGTGCCAGCAGCCCGCGACAGTTGAACACTGAAGCTTTCTTT
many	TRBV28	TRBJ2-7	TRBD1	CASRGQGPEGQYF	TGTGCCAGCAGGGGACAGGGGCCAGAGGGGCAGTACTTC
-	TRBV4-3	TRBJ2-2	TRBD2	CASSQVTSGGAGELFF	TGCGCCAGCAGCCAAGTGACTAGCGGGGGGGCCGGGGAGCTGTTTTTT
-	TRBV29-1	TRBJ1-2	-	CSVEDNPGYYGYTF	TGCAGCGTTGAAGACAACCCAGGGTACTATGGCTACACCTTC
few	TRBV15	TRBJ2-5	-	CATSRRRGHETQYF	TGTGCCACCAGCAGGAGGAGGGGACACGAGACCCAGTACTTC
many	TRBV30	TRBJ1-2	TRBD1	CAWSHGTGVGYTF	TGTGCCTGGAGTCACGGGACAGGGGTGGGCTACACCTTC
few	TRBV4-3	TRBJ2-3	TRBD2	CASSQELAGPPDTQYF	TGCGCCAGCAGCCAAGAACTAGCGGGGCCCCCAGATACGCAGTATTTT
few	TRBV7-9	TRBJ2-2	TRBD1	CASIPAGTANTGELFF	TGTGCCAGCATCCCTGCCGGGACAGCGAACACCGGGGAGCTGTTTTTT
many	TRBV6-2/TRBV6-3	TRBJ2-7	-	CASRGQGYEQYF	TGTGCCAGCAGGGGCCAGGGCTACGAGCAGTACTTC
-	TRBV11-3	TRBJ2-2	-	CASQEGMAGELFF	TGTGCCAGCCAAGAGGGGATGGCCGGGGAGCTGTTTTTT
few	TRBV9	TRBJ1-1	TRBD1	CASSVVGQGTEAFF	TGTGCCAGCAGCGTAGTGGGACAGGGGACTGAAGCTTTCTTT
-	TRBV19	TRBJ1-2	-	CASTDRARSYTF	TGTGCCAGTACGGATAGGGCGCGCAGCTACACCTTC
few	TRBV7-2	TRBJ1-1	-	CASSFTRATEAFF	TGTGCCAGCAGCTTCACGCGGGCTACTGAAGCTTTCTTT
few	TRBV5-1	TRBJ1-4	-	CASSPRVTTNEKLFF	TGCGCCAGCAGTCCCAGGGTGACAACTAATGAAAAACTGTTTTTT
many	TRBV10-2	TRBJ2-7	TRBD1	CASGPWGTGPSREQYF	TGCGCCAGCGGGCCGTGGGGGACAGGTCCCTCCCGCGAGCAGTACTTC
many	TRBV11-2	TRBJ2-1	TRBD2	CASSLRGAGGIDEQFF	TGTGCCAGCAGCTTACGCGGAGCGGGGGGGATCGATGAGCAGTTCTTC
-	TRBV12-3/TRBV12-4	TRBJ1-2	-	CASSFWDDRNYGYTF	TGTGCCAGCAGTTTCTGGGACGACAGGAATTATGGCTACACCTTC
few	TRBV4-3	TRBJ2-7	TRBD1	CASSQDAGGSYEQYF	TGCGCCAGCAGCCAAGATGCAGGGGGCTCCTACGAGCAGTACTTC
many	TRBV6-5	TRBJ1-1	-	CASSLGQPTEAFF	TGTGCCAGCAGTTTAGGACAACCCACTGAAGCTTTCTTT
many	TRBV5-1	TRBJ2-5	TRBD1	CASKTGGALGETQYF	TGCGCCAGCAAAACAGGGGGCGCTTTGGGAGAGACCCAGTACTTC
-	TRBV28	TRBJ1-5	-	CASSLPPGSFNQPQHF	TGTGCCAGCAGTCTCCCCCCGGGCAGCTTCAATCAGCCCCAGCATTTT
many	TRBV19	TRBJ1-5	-	CASSIQAGDNQPQHF	TGTGCCAGTAGTATTCAAGCCGGGGACAATCAGCCCCAGCATTTT
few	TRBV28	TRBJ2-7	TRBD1	CASSFASTGGTQYF	TGTGCCAGCAGTTTTGCATCGACAGGGGGAACGCAGTACTTC
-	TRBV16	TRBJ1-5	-	CASSQRMGRNQPQHF	TGTGCCAGCAGCCAAAGGATGGGCAGAAATCAGCCCCAGCATTTT
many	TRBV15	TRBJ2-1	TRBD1	CATSEQGAYEQFF	TGTGCCACCAGCGAACAGGGGGCTTATGAGCAGTTCTTC
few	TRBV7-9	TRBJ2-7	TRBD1	CASSLMGQTRSEQYF	TGTGCCAGCAGCTTAATGGGACAGACAAGGTCCGAGCAGTACTTC
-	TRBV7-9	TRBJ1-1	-	CASWIGTEAFF	TGTGCCAGCTGGATCGGCACTGAAGCTTTCTTT
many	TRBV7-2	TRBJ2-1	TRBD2	CASSLAGSGTSGGRKYNEQFF	TGTGCCAGCAGCTTAGCTGGTTCCGGGACTAGCGGGGGGAGGAAGTACAATGAGCAGTTCTTC